The TCR beta chain under discussion was sequenced for a study of cytomegalovirus exposure and HLA in healthy donors. For the study at large: It was reported in a later analysis that the 100 to 150 validation repertoires used the same platform as the approximately 670 first-cohort repertoires.

Data came from immunoSEQ multiplex PCR; TCRdb stores just in-frame clones and leaves some out. Among 160,000 or so clones listed, about four fifths were seen once. Study findings and constraints: Accounts indicate the classifier identified cytomegalovirus status with strong specificity and sensitivity. Confirmation in vitro established that a few CMV-associated chains were specific for CMV antigens. Later, an analysis found that TCR clusters from the first cohort tended to co-occur in the 95 to 150 validation repertoires.

This clone was detected only once. Its matching antigen is unknown. Germline values: CDR1 SGHRS, CDR2 YFSETQ. The CDR3 runs 15 residues. V was trimmed by 4 bases and J by 0 bases, leaving 14 bases between them. The clonotype originates from a man aged 30 to 39 in good health and CMV-seropositive. The chain joins TRBV5-1 to TRBJ2-7, with a weak D call TRBD1 (6 bases). Material: PBMCs. The CDR3 region is CASSQTGIVSYEQYF. CDR3 coding DNA: TGCGCCAGCAGCCAAACAGGGATCGTCTCCTACGAGCAGTACTTC. The full variable domain, with the rest looked up from reference TRBV5-1 and TRBJ2-7, is KAGVTQTPRYLIKTRGQQVTLSCSPISGHRSVSWYQQTPGQGLQFLFEYFSETQRNKGNFPGRFSGRQFSNSRSEMNVSTLELGDSALYLCASSQTGIVSYEQYFGPGTRLTVT.